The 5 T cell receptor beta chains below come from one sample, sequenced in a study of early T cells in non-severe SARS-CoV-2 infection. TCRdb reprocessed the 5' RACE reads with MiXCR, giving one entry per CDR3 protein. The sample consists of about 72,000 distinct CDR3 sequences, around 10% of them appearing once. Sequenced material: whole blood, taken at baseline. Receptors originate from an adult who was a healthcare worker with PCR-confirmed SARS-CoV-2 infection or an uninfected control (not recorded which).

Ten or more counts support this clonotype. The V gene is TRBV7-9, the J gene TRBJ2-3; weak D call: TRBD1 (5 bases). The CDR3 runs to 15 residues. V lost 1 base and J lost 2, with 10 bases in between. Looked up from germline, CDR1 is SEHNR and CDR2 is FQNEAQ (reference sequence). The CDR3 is CASSLGEGVTDTQYF. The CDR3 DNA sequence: TGTGCCAGCAGCTTAGGAGAAGGGGTCACAGATACGCAGTATTTT.

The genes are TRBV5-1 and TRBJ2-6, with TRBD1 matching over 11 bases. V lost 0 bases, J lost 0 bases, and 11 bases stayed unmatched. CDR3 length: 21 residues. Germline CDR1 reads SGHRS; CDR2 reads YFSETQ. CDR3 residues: CASSLVVGQGALSSGANVLTF. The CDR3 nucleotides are TGCGCCAGCAGCTTGGTTGTCGGACAGGGGGCTCTAAGCTCTGGGGCCAACGTCCTGACTTTC.

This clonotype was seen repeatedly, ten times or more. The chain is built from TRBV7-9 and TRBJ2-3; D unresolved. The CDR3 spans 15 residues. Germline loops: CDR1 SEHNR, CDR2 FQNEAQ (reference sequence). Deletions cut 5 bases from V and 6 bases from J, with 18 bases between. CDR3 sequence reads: CASSPSLTASDTQYF. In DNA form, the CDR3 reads TGTGCCAGCAGCCCCTCGCTGACGGCTTCCGATACGCAGTATTTT.

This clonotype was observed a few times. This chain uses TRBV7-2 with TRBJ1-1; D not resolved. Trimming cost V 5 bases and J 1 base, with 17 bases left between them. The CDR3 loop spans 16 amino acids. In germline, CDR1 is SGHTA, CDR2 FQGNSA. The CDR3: CASSSPAGLPNTEAFF. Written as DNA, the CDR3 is TGTGCCAGCAGCAGTCCCGCAGGCCTCCCGAACACTGAAGCTTTCTTT.

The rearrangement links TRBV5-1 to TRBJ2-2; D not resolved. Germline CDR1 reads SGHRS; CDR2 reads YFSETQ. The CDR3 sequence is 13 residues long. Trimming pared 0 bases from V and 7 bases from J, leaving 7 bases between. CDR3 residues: CASSLEHNGELFF. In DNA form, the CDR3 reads TGCGCCAGCAGCTTGGAACACAACGGGGAGCTGTTTTTT.